Presented here are 24 T cell receptor beta chains from one specimen sequenced in a study of cytomegalovirus exposure and HLA in healthy donors. PCR primers comprised 60 Vbeta and 13 Jbeta primers. Clones were read by immunoSEQ multiplex PCR, and TCRdb kept only the in-frame ones, dropping some. The sample lists roughly 200,000 clones; under 70% were seen once. Sequences were obtained from PBMCs. These receptors were obtained from a man aged 35-49 years in good health and CMV-seropositive.

The CDR3: CASSPHQSPYNEQFF. CDR3 DNA: TGTGCCAGCAGCCCTCATCAGTCCCCCTACAATGAGCAGTTCTTC. The chain uses TRBV7-3 and TRBJ2-1; D ambiguous. Germline assignment: CDR1 SGHTA and CDR2 FQGTGA. The CDR3 has 15 residues. V was cut by 5 bases and J by 2 bases, with 13 bases left in between.

Only a few counts were recorded for this clone. The chain carries TRBV28 and TRBJ2-5, with unresolved D. V was trimmed by 3 bases and J by 5 bases, leaving 19 bases between them. The germline CDR1 and CDR2 sequences are MDHEN and SYDVKM. This CDR3 has 16 residues. The CDR3 DNA follows: TGTGCCAGCAGTTTTCCCCCTAGGAAAAAAAGGGAGACCCAGTACTTC. Protein product: CASSFPPRKKRETQYF.

The V call is TRBV28, the J call TRBJ2-7; TRBD1 is a possible D gene (6 bases). Trimming cost V 4 bases and J 6 bases, with 16 bases left between them. Germline V gene sequence: CDR1 MDHEN, CDR2 SYDVKM. This CDR3 has 14 amino acids. DNA for the CDR3: TGTGCCAGCAGTTCGACAGGCTGGGCGTCCGAGCAGTACTTC. This codes for CASSSTGWASEQYF.

The rearrangement links TRBV6-6 to TRBJ2-5; no firm D call. Trimming shortened V by 6 bases and J by 5 bases, and 7 bases separated the two germline ends. Germline CDR1 and CDR2: MNHNY and SVGAGI (reference sequence). The CDR3 is 11 residues long. The CDR3 loop reads CASSLDETQYF. In DNA, the CDR3 is TGTGCCAGCAGCCTAGACGAGACCCAGTACTTC.

This sequence joins TRBV7-9 and TRBJ1-2; maybe TRBD1 (5 bases). Germline values: CDR1 SEHNR, CDR2 FQNEAQ (reference sequence). CDR3 size: 15 residues. V was trimmed by 4 bases and J by 1 base, leaving 13 bases between them. CDR3 bases: TGTGCCAGCAGCTACTTAGGCGGGGGTAACTATGGCTACACCTTC. This gives the protein CASSYLGGGNYGYTF. The whole variable domain, remainder taken from reference TRBV7-9 and TRBJ1-2, is DTGVSQNPRHKITKRGQNVTFRCDPISEHNRLYWYRQTLGQGPEFLTYFQNEAQLEKSRLLSDRFSAERPKGSFSTLEIQRTEQGDSAMYLCASSYLGGGNYGYTFGSGTRLTVV.

The rearrangement links TRBV6-1 to TRBJ2-7; the match to TRBD1 covers 7 bases. The CDR3 has 15 residues. After removal of 7 bases from V and 4 bases from J, the junction contained 13 bases not matched to a gene. Germline CDR1 is MNHNS and CDR2 is SASEGT. CDR3 sequence reads: CASTSQQGRRYEQYF. In DNA, the CDR3 is TGTGCCAGCACAAGTCAACAGGGGCGCAGGTACGAGCAGTACTTC.

V and J are TRBV7-2 and TRBJ2-7, with 12 nucleotides matching TRBD2. The V segment lost 4 bases and the J segment 3 bases; nucleotides outside the gene matches: 4. The CDR3 has 15 amino acids. Looked up from germline, CDR1 is SGHTA and CDR2 is FQGNSA. The chain's CDR3 is CASSSPSGGVYEQYF. The CDR3 region has the DNA TGTGCCAGCAGCTCCCCTAGCGGGGGGGTCTACGAGCAGTACTTC.

The chain joins TRBV5-6 to TRBJ1-2, with 7 bases aligning to TRBD1. Losses at the gene ends were 3 bases for V and 7 bases for J; bases not matched to a gene: 9. The length of the CDR3 is 14 residues. The germline V gene has CDR1 SGHDT and CDR2 YYEEEE. CDR3 amino acids: CASSSADRVSGYTF. The DNA of the CDR3 is TGTGCCAGCAGCTCCGCCGACAGGGTCAGTGGCTACACCTTC.

The chain joins TRBV27 to TRBJ2-1; possible D gene TRBD2, 6 bases. The germline V gene encodes CDR1 MNHEY and CDR2 SMNVEV (reference sequence). V was shortened by 6 bases and J by 4 bases, with 16 bases between the two germline ends. This CDR3 has 15 residues. The CDR3: CASSLGLQTYNEQFF. DNA for the CDR3: TGTGCCAGCAGCCTCGGACTACAAACATACAATGAGCAGTTCTTC.

The J gene is TRBJ1-1, the V gene TRBV5-6, with D possibly being TRBD1 (6 bases). This CDR3 has 15 residues. Trimming cost V 1 base and J 4 bases, with 14 bases left between them. Germline V gene sequence: CDR1 SGHDT, CDR2 YYEEEE. CDR3 loop: CASSLWGGLATEAFF. CDR3 in DNA: TGTGCCAGCAGCTTGTGGGGGGGCCTGGCCACTGAAGCTTTCTTT.

About this clone: Mismatch with germline at one junction end may stem from a read error. This sample includes further DNA sequences coding for the same CDR3. The chain has TRBV9 and TRBJ1-2; the D gene is possibly TRBD1 (6 bases). From germline, CDR1 is SGDLS and CDR2 YYNGEE. The CDR3 loop spans 13 amino acids. In DNA, the CDR3 is TGCGCCAGCAGACACAGGGATAACTATGGCTACACCTTC. Encoded protein: CASRHRDNYGYTF.

The rearrangement links TRBV6-1 to TRBJ2-7; tentative D call: TRBD2 (5 bases). The CDR3 contains 14 residues. Deletions cut 3 bases from V and 6 bases from J, with 15 bases between. The germline CDR1 and CDR2 sequences are MNHNS and SASEGT. This CDR3 is CASSDAGPRGEQYF. The CDR3 nucleotides are TGTGCCAGCAGTGACGCCGGGCCTCGGGGCGAGCAGTACTTC.

This chain uses TRBV5-8 with TRBJ2-3, with 8 bases lining up with TRBD2. Germline lookup yields CDR1 SGHTS and CDR2 YDEGEE. The CDR3 spans 16 residues. With 4 bases clipped from V and 2 bases from J, the junction kept 9 bases outside the gene matches. CDR3 sequence: CASSPSTSGLTDTQYF. In DNA, the CDR3 is TGTGCCAGCAGCCCTTCTACTAGCGGCCTCACAGATACGCAGTATTTT.

In its sample, this clone was seen a few times. The chain employs TRBV5-5 and TRBJ2-2; a weak D match, TRBD2 (6 bases). This CDR3 is 15 amino acids long. V lost 4 bases to trimming and J lost 4 bases, with 14 bases between them. Germline CDR1 reads SGHKS; CDR2 reads YYEKEE (reference sequence). CDR3 residues: CASSPDGRGTGELFF. DNA of the CDR3: TGTGCCAGCAGCCCCGACGGGCGGGGCACCGGGGAGCTGTTTTTT.

The rearrangement uses TRBV18 and TRBJ1-5, with 9 nucleotides matching TRBD1. CDR3 length: 19 residues. V was pared by 5 bases and J by 2 bases, with 16 bases of the junction left unmatched. The germline gives CDR1 KGHSH, CDR2 LQKENI. The CDR3 DNA reads TGTGCCAGCTCATCTTCGATCCGGGACAGGGTCGGGGGCAATCAGCCCCAGCATTTT. It translates to CASSSSIRDRVGGNQPQHF.

The V gene is TRBV7-7, the J gene TRBJ2-2, with a possible D match to TRBD2 (6 bases). Trimming took 5 bases from V and 6 from J, leaving 13 bases between them. Germline values: CDR1 SSHAT, CDR2 FNYEAQ (reference sequence). This CDR3 has 14 residues. The CDR3 coding sequence is TGTGCCAGCAGCCCCCGGGAGTCCGCCGGGGAGCTGTTTTTT. Residues: CASSPRESAGELFF.

J is TRBJ2-3 and V is TRBV5-1; maybe TRBD2 (6 bases). This CDR3 spans 15 amino acids. Looked up from germline, CDR1 is SGHRS and CDR2 is YFSETQ. Trimming took off 3 bases at V and 0 bases at J, with 11 bases between the two ends. CDR3 sequence (DNA): TGCGCCAGCAGCTCCCGACTAGGGAGCACAGATACGCAGTATTTT. The encoded protein is CASSSRLGSTDTQYF.

The rearrangement links TRBV18 to TRBJ1-1; D ambiguous. V shed 0 bases and J shed 1 base, with 9 bases lying between them. Germline lookup yields CDR1 KGHSH and CDR2 LQKENI. This CDR3 has 15 amino acids. CDR3 protein: CASSPPGVPNTEAFF. CDR3 coding DNA: TGTGCCAGCTCACCACCCGGGGTCCCGAACACTGAAGCTTTCTTT. Combining the CDR3 with reference TRBV18 and TRBJ1-1 gives the whole variable domain NAGVMQNPRHLVRRRGQEARLRCSPMKGHSHVYWYRQLPEEGLKFMVYLQKENIIDESGMPKERFSAEFPKEGPSILRIQQVVRGDSAAYFCASSPPGVPNTEAFFGQGTRLTVV.

V gene TRBV13 combines with J gene TRBJ1-2, with a tentative D call TRBD1 (5 bases). V lost 4 bases and J lost 4, with 16 bases in between. Germline assignment: CDR1 PRHDT and CDR2 FYEKMQ (reference sequence). CDR3 length equals 15 residues. CDR3 amino acids: CASSSALQASYGYTF. The CDR3 DNA sequence: TGTGCCAGCAGCTCCGCCTTACAGGCGAGCTATGGCTACACCTTC.

Regarding this clone: The sample has other DNA sequences that encode this CDR3 too. The CDR3 bases are TGTGCCAGCAGTTTCGACAGGGGCGGCTACACCTTC. Protein product: CASSFDRGGYTF. The rearrangement links TRBV6-5 to TRBJ1-2; 8 bases map to TRBD1. V was pared by 4 bases and J by 8 bases, with 3 bases of the junction left unmatched. Per the germline V gene, CDR1 is MNHEY and CDR2 is SVGAGI. The CDR3 is 12 amino acids.

The chain links TRBV7-9 to TRBJ1-1; TRBD1 might be the D (5 bases). The V end was cut by 2 bases, the J end by 1 base, with 8 bases between. Germline loops: CDR1 SEHNR, CDR2 FQNEAQ (reference sequence). The length of the CDR3 is 14 residues. The CDR3, as DNA: TGTGCCAGCAGCTTATCAGGGTCGAACACTGAAGCTTTCTTT. It is translated as CASSLSGSNTEAFF.

CDR3 in amino acids: CASSALGAYGANVLTF. In DNA, the CDR3 is TGTGCCAGCAGCGCTCTGGGAGCTTATGGGGCCAACGTCCTGACTTTC. The chain employs TRBV9 and TRBJ2-6; weak D call: TRBD2 (5 bases). Germline values: CDR1 SGDLS, CDR2 YYNGEE. Trimming took off 3 bases at V and 3 bases at J, with 13 bases between the two ends. This CDR3 spans 16 amino acids.

The chain has TRBV27 and TRBJ2-7, with 12 bases aligning to TRBD2. Germline CDR1 reads MNHEY; CDR2 reads SMNVEV (reference sequence). The V and J ends lost 5 bases and 4 bases, in that order; junction bases with no gene match: 3. CDR3 length: 14 amino acids. Written as DNA, the CDR3 is TGTGCCAGCAGTCCTGGGACTAGCGGGTACGAGCAGTACTTC. Its protein is CASSPGTSGYEQYF.

This sequence joins TRBV15 and TRBJ1-2; D unclear. V was cut by 0 bases and J by 3 bases, with 14 bases left in between. Germline V gives CDR1 LNHNV, CDR2 YYDKDF (reference sequence). The CDR3 loop spans 16 amino acids. The CDR3: CATSRDWREIDYGYTF. As DNA, the CDR3 is TGTGCCACCAGCAGAGATTGGAGGGAAATAGACTATGGCTACACCTTC.